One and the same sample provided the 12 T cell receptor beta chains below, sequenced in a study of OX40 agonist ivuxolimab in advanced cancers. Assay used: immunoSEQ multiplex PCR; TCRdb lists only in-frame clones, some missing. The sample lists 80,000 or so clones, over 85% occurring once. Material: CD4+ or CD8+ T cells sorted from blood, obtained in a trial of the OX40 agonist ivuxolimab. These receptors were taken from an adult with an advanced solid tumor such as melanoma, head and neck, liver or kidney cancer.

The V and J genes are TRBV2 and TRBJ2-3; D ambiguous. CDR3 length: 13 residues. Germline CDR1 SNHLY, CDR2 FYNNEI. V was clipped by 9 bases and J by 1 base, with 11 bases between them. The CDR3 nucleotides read TGTGCCAGTCTCCTTGAGGGCACAGATACGCAGTATTTT. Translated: CASLLEGTDTQYF. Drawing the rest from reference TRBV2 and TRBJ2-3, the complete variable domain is EPEVTQTPSHQVTQMGQEVILRCVPISNHLYFYWYRQILGQKVEFLVSFYNNEISEKSEIFDDQFSVERPDGSNFTLKIRSTKLEDSAMYFCASLLEGTDTQYFGPGTRLTVL.

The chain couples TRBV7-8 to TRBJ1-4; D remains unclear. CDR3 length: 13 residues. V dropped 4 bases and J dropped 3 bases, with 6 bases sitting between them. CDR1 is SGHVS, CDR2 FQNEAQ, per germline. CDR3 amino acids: CASSSGPNEKLFF. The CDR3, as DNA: TGTGCCAGCAGCTCCGGACCTAATGAAAAACTGTTTTTT. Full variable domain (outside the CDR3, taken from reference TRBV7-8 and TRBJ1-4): GAGVSQSPRYKVAKRGQDVALRCDPISGHVSLFWYQQALGQGPEFLTYFQNEAQLDKSGLPSDRFFAERPEGSVSTLKIQRTQQEDSAVYLCASSSGPNEKLFFGSGTQLSVL.

The CDR3 region has the DNA TGTGCCAGCAGCCCCACTTGGACTAGCGGGATCTACAATGAGCAGTTCTTC. As protein: CASSPTWTSGIYNEQFF. The chain joins TRBV7-9 to TRBJ2-1; 12 nucleotides line up with TRBD2. CDR1 SEHNR and CDR2 FQNEAQ come from the germline V gene (reference sequence). This CDR3 has 17 amino acids. With 5 bases clipped from V and 3 bases from J, the junction kept 8 bases outside the gene matches.

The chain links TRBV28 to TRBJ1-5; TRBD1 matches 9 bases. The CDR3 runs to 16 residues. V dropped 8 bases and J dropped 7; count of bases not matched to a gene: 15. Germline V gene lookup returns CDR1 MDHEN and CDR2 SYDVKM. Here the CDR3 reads CASQGTGWATWQPQHF. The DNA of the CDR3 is TGTGCCAGCCAAGGGACAGGGTGGGCCACCTGGCAGCCCCAGCATTTT.

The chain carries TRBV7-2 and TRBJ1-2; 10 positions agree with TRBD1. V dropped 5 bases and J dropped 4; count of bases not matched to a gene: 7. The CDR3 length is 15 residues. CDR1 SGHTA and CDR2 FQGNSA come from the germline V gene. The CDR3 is CASSTEDRGIYGYTF. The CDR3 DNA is TGTGCCAGCAGCACGGAGGACAGGGGGATCTATGGCTACACCTTC.

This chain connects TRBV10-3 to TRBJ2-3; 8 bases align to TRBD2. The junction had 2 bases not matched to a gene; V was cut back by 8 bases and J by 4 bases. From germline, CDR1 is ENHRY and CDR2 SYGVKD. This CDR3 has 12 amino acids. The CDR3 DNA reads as TGTGCCATCGCGGGGGGTTCAGATACGCAGTATTTT. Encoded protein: CAIAGGSDTQYF.

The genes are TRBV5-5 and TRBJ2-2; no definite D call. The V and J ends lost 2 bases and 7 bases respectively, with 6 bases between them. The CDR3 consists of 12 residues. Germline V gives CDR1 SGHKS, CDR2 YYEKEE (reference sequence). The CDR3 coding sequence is TGTGCCAGCAGCTTCGCTGTCGGGGAGCTGTTTTTT. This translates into CASSFAVGELFF.

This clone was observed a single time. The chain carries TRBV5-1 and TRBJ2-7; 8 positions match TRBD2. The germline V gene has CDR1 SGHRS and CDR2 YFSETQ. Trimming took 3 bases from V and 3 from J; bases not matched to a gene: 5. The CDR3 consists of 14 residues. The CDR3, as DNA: TGCGCCAGCAGCTCTCTCACTAGCGGCTACGAGCAGTACTTC. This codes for CASSSLTSGYEQYF.

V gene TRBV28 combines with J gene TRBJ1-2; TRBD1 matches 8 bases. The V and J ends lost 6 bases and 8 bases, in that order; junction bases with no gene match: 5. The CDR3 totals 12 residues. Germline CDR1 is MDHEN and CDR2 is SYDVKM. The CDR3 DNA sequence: TGTGCCAGCAGGGGCAGGGGGCTGGGCTACACCTTC. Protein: CASRGRGLGYTF.

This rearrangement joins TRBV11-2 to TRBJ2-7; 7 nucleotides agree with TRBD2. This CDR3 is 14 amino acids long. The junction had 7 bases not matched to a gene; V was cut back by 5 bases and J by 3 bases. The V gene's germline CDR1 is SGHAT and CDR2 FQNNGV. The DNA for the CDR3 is TGTGCCAGCAGCGCCTTGACTAGCAGCTACGAGCAGTACTTC. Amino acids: CASSALTSSYEQYF.

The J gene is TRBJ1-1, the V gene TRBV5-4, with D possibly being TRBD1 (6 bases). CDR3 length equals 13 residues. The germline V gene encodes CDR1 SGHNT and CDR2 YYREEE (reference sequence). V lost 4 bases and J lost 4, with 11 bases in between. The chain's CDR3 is CASSLTGSTEAFF. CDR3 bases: TGTGCCAGCAGCCTTACAGGGAGCACTGAAGCTTTCTTT.

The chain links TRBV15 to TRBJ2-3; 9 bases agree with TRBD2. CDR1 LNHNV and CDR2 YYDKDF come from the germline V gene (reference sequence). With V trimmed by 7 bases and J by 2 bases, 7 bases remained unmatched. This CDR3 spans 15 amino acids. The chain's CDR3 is CATTPPSGTTDTQYF. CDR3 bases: TGTGCCACCACCCCCCCTAGCGGGACCACAGATACGCAGTATTTT.